The rows below give T cell receptor beta chains drawn from one sample of a study of response to subunit inactivated influenza vaccine. TCRdb itself ran the RT-PCR reads through MiXCR, one entry per CDR3 protein. Here the sample spans 700,000 to 800,000 distinct CDR3 sequences, around 18% being singletons. The sequencing used PBMCs from blood, collected less than 6 days after vaccination. The receptors shown here come from a man in his forties or fifties who received an inactivated influenza vaccine. Both conserved end residues are part of each CDR3. A D gene is named only where the DNA matches it firmly. Size values are once, few and many counts, or a class for expanded clones, and some rows have none.

TRBD1	TRBV6-2/TRBV6-3	NA	TRBJ1-1	CASRTGTAMNTEAFF	TGTGCCAGCAGAACCGGGACAGCCATGAACACTGAAGCTTTCTTT
NA	TRBV20-1	NA	TRBJ2-1	CSAQARDSYNEQFF	TGCAGTGCTCAGGCCCGGGACTCCTACAATGAGCAGTTCTTC
TRBD2	TRBV12-3/TRBV12-4	NA	TRBJ2-7	CASSLAGDVGEQYF	TGTGCCAGCAGCCTAGCGGGGGATGTCGGCGAGCAGTACTTC
NA	TRBV7-9	NA	TRBJ2-3	CASSQSRGITDTQYF	TGTGCCAGCAGCCAGAGTCGGGGAATCACAGATACGCAGTATTTT
NA	TRBV28	NA	TRBJ1-5	CASTGAWNQPQHF	TGTGCCAGCACAGGGGCCTGGAATCAGCCCCAGCATTTT
NA	TRBV12-3/TRBV12-4	many	TRBJ2-1	CASGEQGSYNEQFF	TGTGCCAGCGGGGAACAGGGCTCCTACAATGAGCAGTTCTTC
NA	TRBV5-1	NA	TRBJ1-1	CASSQGLRTEAFF	TGCGCCAGCAGCCAGGGACTCAGGACTGAAGCTTTCTTT
NA	TRBV12-3/TRBV12-4	NA	TRBJ2-7	CASSPSTGPGEQYF	TGTGCCAGCAGTCCCTCGACGGGGCCCGGCGAGCAGTACTTC
TRBD2	TRBV6-5	NA	TRBJ2-1	CASSYPRFSGSGYNEQFF	TGTGCCAGCAGTTACCCCAGATTTAGCGGGAGCGGATACAATGAGCAGTTCTTC
NA	TRBV18	NA	TRBJ2-2	CASSPETGNTGELFF	TGTGCCAGCTCACCTGAGACAGGGAACACCGGGGAGCTGTTTTTT
NA	TRBV27	NA	TRBJ2-7	CASSLKLPYEQYF	TGTGCCAGCAGTTTGAAGTTACCCTACGAGCAGTACTTC
NA	TRBV14	NA	TRBJ2-7	CASSQVGVSSYEQYF	TGTGCCAGCAGCCAAGTAGGTGTCAGCTCCTACGAGCAGTACTTC
NA	TRBV7-2	once	TRBJ1-6	CASSLGQEYSPLHF	TGTGCCAGCAGCTTAGGACAGGAGTATTCACCCCTCCACTTT
NA	TRBV6-1	few	TRBJ1-5	CASSELGGLSNQPQHF	TGTGCCAGCAGTGAATTAGGGGGGCTTAGCAATCAGCCCCAGCATTTT
NA	TRBV29-1	once	TRBJ1-3	CSVLVPSSGNTIYF	TGCAGCGTGTTGGTGCCCAGCTCTGGAAACACCATATATTTT
TRBD2	TRBV10-3	NA	TRBJ2-7	CAIRNGLAASYEQYF	TGTGCCATCAGAAACGGACTAGCAGCCTCCTACGAGCAGTACTTC
TRBD2	TRBV12-3/TRBV12-4	NA	TRBJ2-4	CASSSWTSGGENIQYF	TGTGCCAGCAGTTCTTGGACTAGCGGGGGGGAAAACATTCAGTACTTC
NA	TRBV29-1	few	TRBJ1-5	CSVGDTNSNQPQHF	TGCAGCGTGGGGGACACCAATAGCAATCAGCCCCAGCATTTT
TRBD2	TRBV6-5	NA	TRBJ2-1	CASSYVLAGPSSYNEQFF	TGTGCCAGCAGTTACGTACTAGCGGGGCCCAGCTCCTACAATGAGCAGTTCTTC
NA	TRBV10-3	NA	TRBJ2-5	CAISESGRRDTQYF	TGTGCCATCAGTGAGTCAGGCCGGAGAGATACCCAGTACTTC
TRBD1	TRBV5-1	NA	TRBJ2-7	CASSLIRDRSNEQYF	TGCGCCAGCAGCTTGATACGGGACAGATCGAACGAGCAGTACTTC
TRBD1	TRBV20-1	NA	TRBJ2-7	CSAWVDRKQYF	TGCAGTGCTTGGGTGGACAGGAAGCAGTACTTC
TRBD1	TRBV6-2/TRBV6-3	NA	TRBJ1-5	CASSYHGTGGQPQHF	TGTGCCAGCAGTTACCACGGGACAGGGGGTCAGCCCCAGCATTTT
NA	TRBV28	NA	TRBJ1-2	CASSPPTGYYGYTF	TGTGCCAGCAGTCCGCCGACAGGCTACTATGGCTACACCTTC
NA	TRBV5-1	NA	TRBJ1-5	CASSFGGALGQPQHF	TGCGCCAGCAGCTTTGGAGGGGCCCTTGGGCAGCCCCAGCATTTT
NA	TRBV7-2	few	TRBJ2-6	CASSIRRLSGANVLTF	TGTGCCAGCAGCATCCGTAGGCTCTCTGGGGCCAACGTCCTGACTTTC
NA	TRBV6-2/TRBV6-3	NA	TRBJ1-5	CASSPSSQPQHF	TGTGCCAGCAGTCCCTCAAGCCAGCCCCAGCATTTT
TRBD2	TRBV15	once	TRBJ2-3	CATSRGASGSTDTQYF	TGTGCCACCAGCAGAGGGGCTAGCGGGAGCACAGATACGCAGTATTTT
TRBD1	TRBV20-1	NA	TRBJ1-3	CSASRGQGRNTIYF	TGCAGTGCTAGTCGGGGACAGGGTCGAAACACCATATATTTT
NA	TRBV4-3	many	TRBJ2-1	CASSQGRGQYNEQFF	TGCGCCAGCAGCCAGGGTCGAGGACAGTACAATGAGCAGTTCTTC
NA	TRBV5-5	NA	TRBJ1-3	CASSPDRNSGNTIYF	TGTGCCAGCAGTCCCGACCGCAACTCTGGAAACACCATATATTTT
NA	TRBV6-6	many	TRBJ2-2	CASRRGTGELFF	TGTGCCAGCAGACGGGGCACCGGGGAGCTGTTTTTT
TRBD2	TRBV13	NA	TRBJ2-1	CASSPLGGSGGNEQFF	TGTGCCAGCAGCCCCCTCGGAGGTAGCGGGGGAAATGAGCAGTTCTTC
NA	TRBV19	NA	TRBJ1-4	CASSSATLTAGKLFF	TGTGCCAGTAGTTCTGCGACACTTACAGCGGGAAAACTGTTTTTT
TRBD1	TRBV18	NA	TRBJ2-7	CASSPPGQGKSEQYF	TGTGCCAGCTCACCACCGGGACAGGGTAAGAGCGAGCAGTACTTC
NA	TRBV12-3/TRBV12-4	NA	TRBJ2-3	CASTLQLSTDTQYF	TGTGCCAGCACGTTACAGCTCAGCACAGATACGCAGTATTTT
NA	TRBV10-3	NA	TRBJ2-7	CAISESIADTYEQYF	TGTGCCATCAGTGAGTCAATCGCGGATACCTACGAGCAGTACTTC
TRBD1	TRBV6-2/TRBV6-3	few	TRBJ2-1	CASSYLSWTGIYNEQFF	TGTGCCAGCAGTTACCTGTCCTGGACAGGGATCTACAATGAGCAGTTCTTC
NA	TRBV5-8	few	TRBJ2-1	CASSFVKVQFF	TGTGCCAGCAGCTTCGTGAAAGTGCAGTTCTTC
NA	TRBV19	few	TRBJ2-3	CASSGGGGNTDTQYF	TGTGCCAGTAGTGGGGGCGGCGGAAACACAGATACGCAGTATTTT
NA	TRBV20-1	once	TRBJ2-4	CSASYVENIQYF	TGCAGTGCTAGTTACGTAGAAAACATTCAGTACTTC
NA	TRBV12-3/TRBV12-4	NA	TRBJ1-3	CASVQGTGNTIYF	TGTGCCAGCGTTCAGGGGACTGGAAACACCATATATTTT
TRBD2	TRBV12-3/TRBV12-4	few	TRBJ2-7	CASRRGAAYEQYF	TGTGCCAGCAGGCGGGGGGCGGCCTACGAGCAGTACTTC
NA	TRBV20-1	NA	TRBJ2-7	CSAREPGKRLEQYF	TGCAGTGCTAGAGAGCCCGGGAAACGGCTCGAGCAGTACTTC
NA	TRBV10-3	few	TRBJ2-7	CAISESWGPYEQYF	TGTGCCATCAGTGAGTCGTGGGGGCCCTACGAGCAGTACTTC